These 4 T cell receptor beta chains were sequenced from one sample in a study of control samples from healthy donors and cancer patients. Clones were sequenced by immunoSEQ multiplex PCR, and TCRdb holds only the in-frame ones, with some missing. Of approximately 90,000 clones detected, about 85% appear once; the ten largest clones hold 14%. The sample comprised blood. These receptors were collected from a woman in her seventies in good health.

The chain recombines TRBV2 with TRBJ2-3; D call uncertain. Germline V gene lookup returns CDR1 SNHLY and CDR2 FYNNEI. CDR3 length: 14 amino acids. The V end was cut by 10 bases, the J end by 3 bases, with 17 bases between. The CDR3 is CATPTLGKTDTQYF. For the CDR3, the DNA is TGTGCCACCCCAACCCTGGGCAAGACAGATACGCAGTATTTT.

On this clone: An end of the junction does not agree with germline; a read error may underlie this. CDR3 in DNA: TGTGCCAGCAGATTAGGAGAAAGACTGAGGGAGAAGCAGTACTTC. Encoded protein: CASRLGERLREKQYF. The genes are TRBV7-8 and TRBJ2-7; D may be TRBD2 (5 bases). The CDR3 totals 15 residues. Germline CDR1 reads SGHVS; CDR2 reads FQNEAQ.

The CDR3 sequence is CASSRGTNTGELFF. The DNA of the CDR3 is TGTGCCAGCTCCCGGGGGACGAACACCGGGGAGCTGTTTTTT. V and J are TRBV18 and TRBJ2-2; TRBD2 might be the D (6 bases). This CDR3 spans 14 amino acids. The V end lost 6 bases, the J end lost 0 bases, and 8 bases lay between the germline ends. CDR1 and CDR2 (germline): KGHSH, LQKENI.

J is TRBJ1-1 and V is TRBV7-9, with TRBD1 matching over 7 bases. The germline CDR1 and CDR2 sequences are SEHNR and FQNEAQ (reference sequence). This CDR3 is 15 amino acids long. After removal of 5 bases from V and 0 bases from J, the junction contained 6 bases not matched to a gene. The CDR3 reads CASSPMGQLNTEAFF. CDR3 sequence (DNA): TGTGCCAGCAGCCCAATGGGACAGCTGAACACTGAAGCTTTCTTT. Supplemented by reference TRBV7-9 and TRBJ1-1, the full variable domain reads DTGVSQNPRHKITKRGQNVTFRCDPISEHNRLYWYRQTLGQGPEFLTYFQNEAQLEKSRLLSDRFSAERPKGSFSTLEIQRTEQGDSAMYLCASSPMGQLNTEAFFGQGTRLTVV.